This TCR beta chain derives from a study of blood T cell repertoires in COVID-19. Study context: Specimens from acute and convalescent COVID-19 originated in the United States, Italy and Spain. From T cells, B-cell-depleted T cells, or PBMCs came the material, which was cDNA or gDNA.

As handled by the study authors: Amplified reference gene primers provided the basis for estimating nucleated cell counts. Assay used: immunoSEQ multiplex PCR; TCRdb lists only in-frame clones, some missing. V and J calls and clone size are as listed in that table; D and trimming were resolved from the DNA. Of under 60,000 clones listed, about 90% are singletons. This CDR3 spans 12 amino acids. The germline gives CDR1 GTSNPN, CDR2 SVGIG (reference sequence). Trimming left V 5 bases short and J 6 bases short, with 12 bases between. Sequenced material: peripheral blood. V and J are TRBV30 and TRBJ2-3; TRBD2 is a possible D gene (6 bases). The receptor comes from a human donor in a cohort sampled during active COVID-19. The CDR3 DNA follows: TGTGCCTGGGGACTAAACGGGGATACGCAGTATTTT. Amino acid sequence: CAWGLNGDTQYF.